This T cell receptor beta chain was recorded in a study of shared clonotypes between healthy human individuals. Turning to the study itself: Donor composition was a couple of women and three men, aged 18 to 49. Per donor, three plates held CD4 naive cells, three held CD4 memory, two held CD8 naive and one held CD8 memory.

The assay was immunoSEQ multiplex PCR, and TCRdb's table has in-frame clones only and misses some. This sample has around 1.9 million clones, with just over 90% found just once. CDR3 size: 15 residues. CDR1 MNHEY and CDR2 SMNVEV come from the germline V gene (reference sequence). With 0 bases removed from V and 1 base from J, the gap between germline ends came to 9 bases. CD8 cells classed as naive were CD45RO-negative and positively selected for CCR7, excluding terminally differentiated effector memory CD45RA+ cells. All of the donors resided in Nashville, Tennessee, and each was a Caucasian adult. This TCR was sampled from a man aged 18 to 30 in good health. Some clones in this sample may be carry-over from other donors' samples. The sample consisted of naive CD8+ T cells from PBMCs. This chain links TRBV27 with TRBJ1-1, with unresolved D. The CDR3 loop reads CASSLSNLGNTEAFF. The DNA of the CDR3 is TGTGCCAGCAGTTTATCGAATTTGGGGAACACTGAAGCTTTCTTT.